This TCR beta chain was found in a study of blood T cell repertoires in COVID-19. Background on the study: The study drew acute and convalescent COVID-19 samples from the United States, Italy and Spain. The analysed material was cDNA or gDNA that came from T cells, B-cell-depleted T cells, or PBMCs.

In the original processing: Counts of nucleated cells, estimated from reference gene primer amplification, were obtained. Here immunoSEQ multiplex PCR was the method, and the copy in TCRdb shows in-frame clones only, minus some. That table furnishes V, J and clone size, whereas the DNA furnished D and trimming. The repertoire includes about 180,000 clones, 65% to 90% of them detected once, and approximately 1.5% sits in the top ten. Germline CDR1 SGHAT, CDR2 FQDESV (reference sequence). V gave up 3 bases and J gave up 4 bases, with 16 bases separating them. This CDR3 is 15 amino acids long. This TCR derives from a human donor in a cohort sampled during active COVID-19. J is TRBJ2-7 and V is TRBV11-1, with D tentatively TRBD1 (5 bases). Material for sequencing was peripheral blood. CDR3 in DNA: TGTGCCAGCAGCTTGGCCGACAGTTCTGTTTACGAGCAGTACTTC. Amino acid sequence: CASSLADSSVYEQYF.